These 5 T cell receptor delta chains came from one sample sequenced in a study of gamma-delta chains in newborns, infants, children. TCRdb made new clone calls on the reads using CATT. The data show about 11,000 delta-chain clones, about 9.4% seen once. The sequencing sample was made of blood. These receptors were collected from a child who was a newborn, infant or young child, either healthy, febrile or measles-vaccinated (not recorded which).

The CDR3 reads CACDTVAGGLSWDTRQMFF. The CDR3 coding sequence is TGTGCCTGTGACACCGTTGCTGGGGGATTGTCCTGGGACACCCGACAGATGTTTTTC. The chain joins TRDV2 to TRDJ3, with 9 bases aligning to TRDD3. J was trimmed by 1 base and V by 0 bases; bases with no gene match: 6. This CDR3 region has 19 residues. The V gene's germline CDR1 is GEAIGNYY and CDR2 EKD.

This clone has more than one count but fewer than ten. The chain links TRDV2 to TRDJ3, with D perhaps TRDD3 (5 bases). This CDR3 has 19 residues. In germline, CDR1 is GEAIGNYY, CDR2 EKD. V was clipped by 2 bases and J by 2 bases, with 18 bases between them. The CDR3 sequence: CACDMAGGANAWDTRQMFF. CDR3 bases: TGTGCCTGTGACATGGCAGGGGGGGCAAATGCCTGGGACACCCGACAGATGTTTTTC.

As concerns this clone: Other DNA sequences in this sample translate to the same CDR3. J is TRDJ3 and V is TRDV2; 12 bases match TRDD3. Germline V gene lookup returns CDR1 GEAIGNYY and CDR2 EKD. Unmatched junction bases numbered 6, after V lost 4 bases and J lost 0 bases. The CDR3 sequence is 19 residues long. In nucleotides, the CDR3 is TGTGCCTGTGATGTACTGGGGGATACAAGCTCCTGGGACACCCGACAGATGTTTTTC. Translating it yields CACDVLGDTSSWDTRQMFF.

The chain uses TRDV1 and TRDJ1; 9 bases line up with TRDD3. Germline assignment: CDR1 TSWWSYY and CDR2 QGS. V lost 0 bases to trimming and J lost 4 bases; unmatched junction nucleotides: 6. The CDR3 runs 16 residues. The CDR3 region is CALGELTRLGDDKLIF. For the CDR3, the DNA is TGTGCTCTTGGGGAACTAACGCGACTGGGGGACGATAAACTCATCTTT.

The chain has TRDV3 and TRDJ2; 10 bases fit TRDD3. The CDR3 contains 19 residues. The V segment lost 0 bases and the J segment 0 bases; nucleotides outside the gene matches: 13. Germline V gives CDR1 TVYSNPD, CDR2 GDNSRS (reference sequence). The CDR3 spells CAFRPYWGIHKALTAQLFF. The CDR3 region has the DNA TGTGCCTTTAGACCTTACTGGGGGATCCACAAAGCTTTGACAGCACAACTCTTCTTT. The variable domain in full, with the rest retrieved from reference TRDV3 and TRDJ2, is CDKVTQSSPDQTVASGSEVVLLCTYDTVYSNPDLFWYRIRPDYSFQFVFYGDNSRSEGADFTQGRFSVKHILTQKAFHLVISPVRTEDSATYYCAFRPYWGIHKALTAQLFFGKGTQLIVEP.